Below, one T cell receptor beta chain is given with its context. Its antigen is unidentified. This sample was included in a study of response to subunit inactivated influenza vaccine. Regarding the study as a whole: It was the authors' suggestion that each seasonal influenza vaccination recruits few new T cells.

TCRdb used MiXCR to reprocess the RT-PCR reads, holding one entry per CDR3 protein. Of hundreds of thousands of distinct CDR3 sequences in the sample, about 15% were seen once. This CDR3 contains 16 residues. Per the germline V gene, CDR1 is LNHNV and CDR2 is YYDKDF (reference sequence). Trimming took 0 bases from V and 3 from J, leaving 12 bases between them. The source of this sequence is a man in his fifties who received an inactivated influenza vaccine. The chain employs TRBV15 and TRBJ1-3, with a possible D match to TRBD1 (6 bases). Here the sequenced sample was PBMCs from blood, taken about 11 days after vaccination. This chain's CDR3 is CATSRDPRGGGNTIYF. The CDR3, as DNA: TGTGCCACCAGCAGAGATCCCAGGGGCGGTGGAAACACCATATATTTT.